This is a list of T cell receptor beta chains from one sample in a study of cytomegalovirus exposure and HLA in healthy donors. Using immunoSEQ multiplex PCR, the repertoire was profiled, and TCRdb retains in-frame clones only, with some absent. The sample lists 100,000 to 150,000 clones, more than 60% occurring once. Source material: PBMCs. These receptors originate from a woman aged 60-75 years in good health and CMV-seropositive. The CDR3 runs from the conserved cysteine through the conserved F or W. A D gene is named only where the DNA matches it firmly. Size is stated for part of the rows, as once, few or many counts, or as a class when the clone is expanded.

clone_size: NA; v_call: TRBV7-2; j_call: TRBJ2-7; d_call: TRBD1; cdr3_nt: TGTGCCAGCAGGGCTGGACAGGGGAGGTTGCGCGAGCAGTACTTC; cdr3_aa: CASRAGQGRLREQYF
clone_size: NA; v_call: TRBV19; j_call: TRBJ2-7; d_call: TRBD1; cdr3_nt: TGTGCCAGTAAGCAGACGACAGGGAGCTACGAGCAGTACTTC; cdr3_aa: CASKQTTGSYEQYF
clone_size: few; v_call: TRBV7-9; j_call: TRBJ1-6; d_call: NA; cdr3_nt: TGTGCCGTGCAGGGGTATAATTCACCCCTCCACTTT; cdr3_aa: CAVQGYNSPLHF
clone_size: NA; v_call: TRBV6-5; j_call: TRBJ1-2; d_call: TRBD1; cdr3_nt: TGTGCCAGCAGTTACGGGACAGGATCTGGCTACACCTTC; cdr3_aa: CASSYGTGSGYTF
clone_size: NA; v_call: TRBV30; j_call: TRBJ1-2; d_call: NA; cdr3_nt: TGTGCCTGGGGCGGAAGCCCCTATGGCTACACCTTC; cdr3_aa: CAWGGSPYGYTF
clone_size: NA; v_call: TRBV6-5; j_call: TRBJ1-1; d_call: NA; cdr3_nt: TGTGCCAGCAGTTTCGCAGGGCCGAACACTGAAGCTTTCTTT; cdr3_aa: CASSFAGPNTEAFF
clone_size: NA; v_call: TRBV5-5; j_call: TRBJ1-3; d_call: NA; cdr3_nt: TGTGCCAGCAGCTCCAGACAGCCGAACTCTGGAAACACCATATATTTT; cdr3_aa: CASSSRQPNSGNTIYF
clone_size: NA; v_call: TRBV19; j_call: TRBJ1-2; d_call: NA; cdr3_nt: TGTGCCAGTATCCCAGGTCCAGCGGGTAACTATGGCTACACCTTC; cdr3_aa: CASIPGPAGNYGYTF
clone_size: NA; v_call: TRBV10-3; j_call: TRBJ2-1; d_call: TRBD2; cdr3_nt: TGTGCCACCCTCAGAGCGGGAGGTGACAATGAGCAGTTCTTC; cdr3_aa: CATLRAGGDNEQFF
clone_size: NA; v_call: TRBV29-1; j_call: TRBJ2-2; d_call: NA; cdr3_nt: TGCAGCGTCTGGTTACAGAACACCGGGGAGCTGTTTTTT; cdr3_aa: CSVWLQNTGELFF
clone_size: NA; v_call: TRBV7-8; j_call: TRBJ1-5; d_call: NA; cdr3_nt: TGTGCCAGCAGCTTAAATGAGGGTCGGCCCCAGCATTTT; cdr3_aa: CASSLNEGRPQHF
clone_size: NA; v_call: TRBV6-6; j_call: TRBJ2-1; d_call: NA; cdr3_nt: TGTGCCAGCACCCGGAGGGCATCCTTGAATGAGCAGTTCTTC; cdr3_aa: CASTRRASLNEQFF
clone_size: few; v_call: TRBV12-2; j_call: TRBJ2-1; d_call: NA; cdr3_nt: TGTGCAAGTCGCTTAGTCGGTGAGCAGTTCTTC; cdr3_aa: CASRLVGEQFF
clone_size: NA; v_call: TRBV5-6; j_call: TRBJ1-5; d_call: NA; cdr3_nt: TGTGCCAGCAGCTTTGGAGGGGGGGGCAATCAGCCCCAGCATTTT; cdr3_aa: CASSFGGGGNQPQHF
clone_size: NA; v_call: TRBV5-1; j_call: TRBJ2-2; d_call: TRBD2; cdr3_nt: TGCGCCAGCAGCTCCGACGGCGGGAGAAGATTGAGCGGGGAGCTGTTTTTT; cdr3_aa: CASSSDGGRRLSGELFF
clone_size: NA; v_call: TRBV29-1; j_call: TRBJ1-2; d_call: TRBD1; cdr3_nt: TGCAGCGTTGGACAGGGCGAAGGGTATGGCTACACCTTC; cdr3_aa: CSVGQGEGYGYTF
clone_size: few; v_call: TRBV19; j_call: TRBJ1-6; d_call: NA; cdr3_nt: TGTGCCACGACAGGACTCAGCTCCTATAATTCACCCCTCCACTTT; cdr3_aa: CATTGLSSYNSPLHF
clone_size: NA; v_call: TRBV10-3; j_call: TRBJ2-1; d_call: NA; cdr3_nt: TGTGCCATCAGTGGGGAAAGAGAGAACTGGAGGAGCTCCTACAATGAGCAGTTCTTC; cdr3_aa: CAISGERENWRSSYNEQFF
clone_size: NA; v_call: TRBV30; j_call: TRBJ1-6; d_call: NA; cdr3_nt: TGTGCCTGGAGCGGGCAGGGGAGATCACCCCTCCACTTT; cdr3_aa: CAWSGQGRSPLHF
clone_size: NA; v_call: TRBV2; j_call: TRBJ2-3; d_call: TRBD2; cdr3_nt: TGTGCCAGCAGTGAAGCCGCCGCCGACGGGAGGGATACGCAGTATTTT; cdr3_aa: CASSEAAADGRDTQYF
clone_size: NA; v_call: TRBV29-1; j_call: TRBJ1-1; d_call: TRBD1; cdr3_nt: TGCAGCGAACGACAGGGGCGCACTGAAGCTTTCTTT; cdr3_aa: CSERQGRTEAFF
clone_size: NA; v_call: TRBV19; j_call: TRBJ1-5; d_call: TRBD1; cdr3_nt: TGTGCCAGTAGTCCCGGGACAGGGAGGGATCAGCCCCAGCATTTT; cdr3_aa: CASSPGTGRDQPQHF
clone_size: NA; v_call: TRBV10-3; j_call: TRBJ1-2; d_call: TRBD1; cdr3_nt: TGTGCCATCAGTGAGTCCCAGGGGGCGCCGGACTATGGCTACACCTTC; cdr3_aa: CAISESQGAPDYGYTF
clone_size: NA; v_call: TRBV27; j_call: TRBJ2-1; d_call: TRBD1; cdr3_nt: TGTGCCAGCAGGTTGGGACAGTCCTACAATGAGCAGTTCTTC; cdr3_aa: CASRLGQSYNEQFF
clone_size: once; v_call: TRBV5-6; j_call: TRBJ2-4; d_call: TRBD1; cdr3_nt: TGTGCCAGCAGCCCCCTCGGACAGGGGCTAGCCAAAAACATTCAGTACTTC; cdr3_aa: CASSPLGQGLAKNIQYF
clone_size: NA; v_call: TRBV2; j_call: TRBJ2-1; d_call: NA; cdr3_nt: TGTGCCAGCAAGCGGGGACAACATAGCTCCTACAATGAGCAGTTCTTC; cdr3_aa: CASKRGQHSSYNEQFF
clone_size: NA; v_call: TRBV6-5; j_call: TRBJ1-5; d_call: TRBD1; cdr3_nt: TGTGCCAGCAGTTACGCGACAGGGAATCAGCCCCAGCATTTT; cdr3_aa: CASSYATGNQPQHF
clone_size: few; v_call: TRBV7-2; j_call: TRBJ1-5; d_call: NA; cdr3_nt: TGTGCCAGCAGCTTAGTCTCGGAGAGCAATCAGCCCCAGCATTTT; cdr3_aa: CASSLVSESNQPQHF
clone_size: NA; v_call: TRBV18; j_call: TRBJ2-2; d_call: TRBD1; cdr3_nt: TGTGCCAGCTCACCCCTAGGACAGGGGGCCGGGGAGCTGTTTTTT; cdr3_aa: CASSPLGQGAGELFF
clone_size: NA; v_call: TRBV21-1; j_call: TRBJ2-7; d_call: NA; cdr3_nt: TGTGCCAGCAGTACAACAAACACCGGGACAGGGATTTCCTACGAGCAGTACTTC; cdr3_aa: CASSTTNTGTGISYEQYF
clone_size: few; v_call: TRBV15; j_call: TRBJ2-7; d_call: NA; cdr3_nt: TGTGCCACCAGCAGAGGGACAGTTTACGAGCAGTACTTC; cdr3_aa: CATSRGTVYEQYF
clone_size: once; v_call: TRBV28; j_call: TRBJ2-7; d_call: NA; cdr3_nt: TGTGCCAGCAGTTCCGGACAGCTGCCCTACGAGCAGTACTTC; cdr3_aa: CASSSGQLPYEQYF
clone_size: NA; v_call: TRBV19; j_call: TRBJ1-2; d_call: NA; cdr3_nt: TGTGCCAGTAGTGAAAGGGGGAACTATGGCTACACCTTC; cdr3_aa: CASSERGNYGYTF
clone_size: NA; v_call: TRBV29-1; j_call: TRBJ1-2; d_call: NA; cdr3_nt: TGCAGCGTTACAGGAGAAAATAACTATGGCTACACCTTC; cdr3_aa: CSVTGENNYGYTF
clone_size: NA; v_call: TRBV28; j_call: TRBJ2-4; d_call: NA; cdr3_nt: TGTGCCAGCCACAGGTCATCCGCCGTGAACATTCAGTACTTC; cdr3_aa: CASHRSSAVNIQYF
clone_size: few; v_call: TRBV4-1; j_call: TRBJ1-5; d_call: NA; cdr3_nt: TGCGCCAGCAGCCAAGGACTGACTGGGGGGAGCAATCAGCCCCAGCATTTT; cdr3_aa: CASSQGLTGGSNQPQHF
clone_size: NA; v_call: TRBV2; j_call: TRBJ1-5; d_call: NA; cdr3_nt: TGTGCCAGCAGCGCCCAGGAGACAAGAAGGGGTCAGCCCCAGCATTTT; cdr3_aa: CASSAQETRRGQPQHF
clone_size: NA; v_call: TRBV27; j_call: TRBJ1-5; d_call: NA; cdr3_nt: TGTGCCAGCACCGAACCTTATTACAGGGCCCATCAGCCCCAGCATTTT; cdr3_aa: CASTEPYYRAHQPQHF
clone_size: NA; v_call: TRBV2; j_call: TRBJ2-5; d_call: NA; cdr3_nt: TGTGCCAGCAGTGAAGGGCAGGGGTGGAGTATCCAGTACTTC; cdr3_aa: CASSEGQGWSIQYF
clone_size: NA; v_call: TRBV28; j_call: TRBJ1-1; d_call: NA; cdr3_nt: TGTGCCCACAACAGTCCCAGGGGAACGAACACTGAAGCTTTCTTT; cdr3_aa: CAHNSPRGTNTEAFF
clone_size: NA; v_call: TRBV5-5; j_call: TRBJ1-2; d_call: NA; cdr3_nt: TGTGCCAGCAGCCACCGGTATCGGGGCTACACCTTC; cdr3_aa: CASSHRYRGYTF
clone_size: NA; v_call: TRBV27; j_call: TRBJ1-1; d_call: NA; cdr3_nt: TGTGCCAGCAGTTTCAACAGGAACACTGAAGCTTTCTTT; cdr3_aa: CASSFNRNTEAFF
clone_size: NA; v_call: TRBV5-1; j_call: TRBJ2-2; d_call: TRBD1; cdr3_nt: TGCGCCAGCAGCTCCGGGACAGTAGGCACCGGGGAGCTGTTTTTT; cdr3_aa: CASSSGTVGTGELFF
clone_size: once; v_call: TRBV6-6; j_call: TRBJ1-3; d_call: NA; cdr3_nt: TGTGCCAGCAGCAACGGGCACAGGGAGGGAAACACCATATATTTT; cdr3_aa: CASSNGHREGNTIYF
clone_size: once; v_call: TRBV10-3; j_call: TRBJ1-2; d_call: TRBD1; cdr3_nt: TGTGCCATCAGAGAAGCCGGGACAGTTCCCTTCGGCTACACCTTC; cdr3_aa: CAIREAGTVPFGYTF
clone_size: NA; v_call: TRBV7-2; j_call: TRBJ2-7; d_call: NA; cdr3_nt: TGTGCCAGCAGCTTAGTGGTGGGAGAACCCTACGAGCAGTACTTC; cdr3_aa: CASSLVVGEPYEQYF
clone_size: few; v_call: TRBV7-2; j_call: TRBJ1-5; d_call: TRBD1; cdr3_nt: TGTGCCAGCACCACAAACAGGGGAAAGCCCCAGCATTTT; cdr3_aa: CASTTNRGKPQHF
clone_size: few; v_call: TRBV5-6; j_call: TRBJ2-6; d_call: TRBD1; cdr3_nt: TGTGCCAGCAGCTTGGTGGGACAGGGCCACTTACCTGGGGCCAACGTCCTGACTTTC; cdr3_aa: CASSLVGQGHLPGANVLTF
clone_size: few; v_call: TRBV9; j_call: TRBJ1-1; d_call: TRBD1; cdr3_nt: TGTGCCAGCAGCCCGCCGACAGGGGGCGTCGGCACTGAAGCTTTCTTT; cdr3_aa: CASSPPTGGVGTEAFF
clone_size: NA; v_call: TRBV6-6; j_call: TRBJ2-5; d_call: NA; cdr3_nt: TGTGCCAGCAGGGACACCGGGGAGACCCAGTACTTC; cdr3_aa: CASRDTGETQYF
clone_size: few; v_call: TRBV18; j_call: TRBJ1-1; d_call: NA; cdr3_nt: TGTGCCAGCTCACCCTCGAACACTGAAGCTTTCTTT; cdr3_aa: CASSPSNTEAFF
clone_size: few; v_call: TRBV11-2; j_call: TRBJ1-1; d_call: TRBD1; cdr3_nt: TGTGCCAGCAGCTTAGGAGGCACAGGGGTTTGGACTGAAGCTTTCTTT; cdr3_aa: CASSLGGTGVWTEAFF